A selection of T cell receptor beta chains follows, all from one sample in a study of T-cell memory formation after mild COVID-19. TCRdb itself ran the 5' RACE reads through MiXCR, one entry per CDR3 protein. The sample holds about 180,000 distinct CDR3 sequences; 16% are singletons and the top ten take 2% to 2.5%. Material for sequencing was PBMCs or a T cell subset sorted from them (not recorded which). All receptors come from an adult woman who had mild COVID-19 (a few samples of this study predate the infection). Cell type and time point are not known. Each CDR3 is given with its conserved first and last residue. A D gene is named only where the DNA matches it firmly. Only part of the rows carry a size: once, few, many, or a class if the clone is expanded.

j_call,clone_size,d_call,v_call,cdr3_aa,cdr3_nt
TRBJ2-5,many,.,TRBV29-1,CSVERGGRETQYF,TGCAGCGTTGAAAGGGGGGGACGGGAGACCCAGTACTTC
TRBJ1-4,few,TRBD1,TRBV10-3,CAISSGQGAFGEKLFF,TGTGCCATCAGTTCCGGACAGGGGGCATTCGGTGAAAAACTGTTTTTT
TRBJ2-3,.,.,TRBV9,CASSVAFASSTDTQYF,TGTGCCAGCAGCGTAGCTTTTGCTTCTAGCACAGATACGCAGTATTTT
TRBJ1-2,.,.,TRBV12-3/TRBV12-4,CASSFGSYGYTF,TGTGCCAGCAGTTTCGGCAGCTATGGCTACACCTTC
TRBJ2-1,.,.,TRBV5-1,CASSLGSGGSYNEQFF,TGCGCCAGCAGCTTGGGCAGCGGAGGCTCCTACAATGAGCAGTTCTTC
TRBJ2-2,many,TRBD1,TRBV5-1,CASRQGASTGELFF,TGCGCCAGCAGACAGGGGGCGAGCACCGGGGAGCTGTTTTTT
TRBJ2-1,few,.,TRBV7-2,CASSAGTSDNEQFF,TGTGCCAGCAGTGCCGGGACTTCAGACAATGAGCAGTTCTTC
TRBJ2-1,few,TRBD2,TRBV7-8,CASSYPSAGGGQFF,TGTGCCAGCAGCTACCCTTCGGCGGGGGGAGGGCAGTTCTTC
TRBJ2-5,.,TRBD1,TRBV18,CASSPEQGSVGTQYF,TGTGCCAGCTCACCGGAACAGGGGAGTGTGGGGACCCAGTACTTC
TRBJ1-2,.,.,TRBV3-1,CASSQDNTRLYGYTF,TGTGCCAGCAGCCAAGATAACACACGGTTATATGGCTACACCTTC
TRBJ1-2,.,TRBD1,TRBV20-1,CSALGQGQEYYGYTF,TGCAGTGCTCTCGGACAGGGACAGGAGTACTATGGCTACACCTTC
TRBJ2-3,.,.,TRBV3-1,CASSQVVGSGTDTQYF,TGTGCCAGCAGCCAAGTAGTCGGGAGTGGGACAGATACGCAGTATTTT
TRBJ2-3,.,TRBD2,TRBV6-5,CASRDLAGSVTDTQYF,TGTGCCAGCAGGGACCTAGCGGGTTCCGTCACAGATACGCAGTATTTT
TRBJ1-3,few,.,TRBV4-1,CASSHPGRRSGNTIYF,TGCGCCAGCAGCCACCCGGGACGTCGCTCTGGAAACACCATATATTTT
TRBJ1-5,.,.,TRBV12-3/TRBV12-4,CASSFLVGRGNQPQHF,TGTGCCAGCAGTTTTCTGGTTGGGCGAGGCAATCAGCCCCAGCATTTT
TRBJ2-7,many,.,TRBV25-1,CASRGRYEQYF,TGTGCCAGCAGGGGTAGATACGAGCAGTACTTC
TRBJ2-7,.,.,TRBV19,CASSIVGGSYEQYF,TGTGCCAGTAGTATCGTGGGGGGCTCCTACGAGCAGTACTTC
TRBJ1-2,.,.,TRBV24-1,CATSVFAGSGYTF,TGTGCCACCAGTGTCTTTGCCGGGAGTGGCTACACCTTC
TRBJ2-4,few,TRBD1,TRBV24-1,CATSDSWEGGNIQYF,TGTGCCACCAGTGATTCCTGGGAAGGGGGCAACATTCAGTACTTC
TRBJ2-3,few,.,TRBV19,CASSIGLADTQYF,TGTGCCAGTAGTATAGGACTAGCAGATACGCAGTATTTT
TRBJ1-2,few,.,TRBV30,CAWSEGSGYTF,TGTGCCTGGAGTGAGGGGTCTGGCTACACCTTC
TRBJ2-5,few,.,TRBV7-2,CASSTLETQYF,TGTGCCAGCAGCACACTAGAGACCCAGTACTTC
TRBJ1-6,.,.,TRBV4-1,CASSLDANSPLHF,TGCGCCAGCAGCCTCGACGCCAATTCACCCCTCCACTTT
TRBJ2-7,few,.,TRBV29-1,CSVSDGYSYEQYF,TGCAGCGTTTCGGACGGGTACTCCTACGAGCAGTACTTC
TRBJ2-7,few,TRBD1,TRBV5-1,CASSAGQANEQYF,TGCGCCAGCAGCGCCGGACAGGCCAACGAGCAGTACTTC
TRBJ2-7,.,.,TRBV9,CASSPRMGPPYEQYF,TGTGCCAGCAGCCCTCGTATGGGACCTCCCTACGAGCAGTACTTC
TRBJ2-3,.,.,TRBV7-3,CASSLAPGRQRGVTDTQYF,TGTGCCAGCAGCTTGGCCCCCGGACGACAGAGGGGGGTCACAGATACGCAGTATTTT
TRBJ1-1,few,.,TRBV5-1,CASSLRLGAGPVNTEAFF,TGCGCCAGCAGCTTGAGGCTGGGGGCTGGGCCGGTGAACACTGAAGCTTTCTTT
TRBJ2-2,.,.,TRBV27,CASRRTAANTGELFF,TGTGCCAGCAGACGGACAGCCGCGAACACCGGGGAGCTGTTTTTT
TRBJ1-3,.,.,TRBV29-1,CSVATAGNTIYF,TGCAGCGTTGCCACCGCGGGAAACACCATATATTTT
TRBJ1-5,few,TRBD1,TRBV5-5,CASSPRKGAGGNQPQHF,TGTGCCAGCAGCCCCCGTAAGGGGGCTGGGGGCAATCAGCCCCAGCATTTT
TRBJ2-7,.,TRBD2,TRBV20-1,CSARLAGKTYEQYF,TGCAGTGCTAGACTAGCGGGGAAAACCTACGAGCAGTACTTC